Each of the 2 T cell receptor beta chains below was sequenced from the same sample in a study of shared clonotypes between healthy human individuals. The data were produced by immunoSEQ multiplex PCR, yet TCRdb's version contains in-frame clones alone and is incomplete. The table includes 2,100,000 or so clones, about 94% detected once. The sequenced material came from naive CD4+ T cells sorted from blood. Regarding subset: CD45RA+ positively selected. The receptors originated from a man between 18 and 29 years old in good health.

J is TRBJ2-2 and V is TRBV7-9, with D uncertain. The CDR3 has 12 residues. Between the trimmed V and J ends, which lost 7 bases and 6 bases, there was a span of 9 bases. Per the germline V gene, CDR1 is SEHNR and CDR2 is FQNEAQ (reference sequence). This chain's CDR3 is CASTSFPGELFF. The CDR3 DNA is TGTGCCAGCACATCTTTTCCCGGGGAGCTGTTTTTT.

This chain uses TRBV30 with TRBJ2-3; D is possibly TRBD2 (7 bases). V gave up 1 base and J gave up 3 bases, with 14 bases separating them. Germline loops: CDR1 GTSNPN, CDR2 SVGIG (reference sequence). This CDR3 spans 15 amino acids. This CDR3 is CAWSAGGGVTDTQYF. In DNA, the CDR3 is TGTGCCTGGAGTGCTGGAGGGGGGGTAACAGATACGCAGTATTTT.